The 21 T cell receptor beta chains below come from one sample, sequenced in a study of beta chain features in type 1 diabetes. Expressed TCRB transcripts got sequenced, as all isolated RNA was reverse transcribed. Clones were sequenced by immunoSEQ multiplex PCR, and TCRdb holds only the in-frame ones, with some missing. Of 55,000 to 85,000 clones in the sample, approximately 47% were seen once. These receptors have no identified antigens. General study findings and limits: The study found moderately but significantly shorter TCRB CDR3s in all four CD4+ subsets of Type 1 diabetes patients.

Sequenced sample: central memory CD4+ T cells from blood. All receptors come from a man aged 25-40 years with type 1 diabetes.

The V call is TRBV5-5, the J call TRBJ1-6; 8 bases align to TRBD1. This CDR3 spans 19 amino acids. Per the germline V gene, CDR1 is SGHKS and CDR2 is YYEKEE (reference sequence). With V trimmed by 5 bases and J by 2 bases, 15 bases remained unmatched. This CDR3 reads CASSGTDTGGGTYNSPLHF. The CDR3 DNA is TGTGCCAGCAGTGGGACCGATACAGGGGGAGGGACCTATAATTCACCCCTCCACTTT.

V usage is TRBV7-8 and J usage is TRBJ1-1, with TRBD1 identical over 7 bases. The CDR3 runs 15 residues. V lost 5 bases and J lost 6; bases outside the gene matches: 12. From germline, CDR1 is SGHVS and CDR2 FQNEAQ. CDR3 nucleotide sequence: TGTGCCAGCAGCCTACAGACAGGGAGGTTGTCTGAAGCTTTCTTT. This encodes CASSLQTGRLSEAFF.

This clone appeared a few times. This chain joins TRBV6-1 and TRBJ2-5; 8 nucleotides line up with TRBD2. J was trimmed by 4 bases and V by 4 bases; bases with no gene match: 5. The CDR3 totals 14 residues. Germline V gives CDR1 MNHNS, CDR2 SASEGT. The CDR3 sequence is CASSVAAGVETQYF. The CDR3 nucleotides read TGTGCCAGCAGTGTGGCAGCGGGAGTAGAGACCCAGTACTTC.

This clone was picked up one time. V is TRBV2 and J is TRBJ2-3; 15 bases align to TRBD2. Germline CDR1 SNHLY, CDR2 FYNNEI. Losses at the gene ends were 1 base for V and 5 bases for J; bases not matched to a gene: 4. The CDR3 sequence is 17 residues long. CDR3 protein: CASSEGTSGRARDTQYF. CDR3 DNA: TGTGCCAGCAGTGAAGGGACTAGCGGGAGGGCCCGAGATACGCAGTATTTT.

In this sample, this clone turned up a few times. V is TRBV6-1 and J is TRBJ1-5; the match to TRBD1 covers 7 bases. The CDR3 is 13 residues long. Germline V gene lookup returns CDR1 MNHNS and CDR2 SASEGT. The ends lost 4 bases at V and 5 bases at J; junction bases unmatched: 2. In DNA, the CDR3 is TGTGCCAGCAGTGGGACAGGTCATCAGCCCCAGCATTTT. Translation gives CASSGTGHQPQHF.

The V gene is TRBV11-2, the J gene TRBJ2-1; the D gene is possibly TRBD2 (5 bases). Germline lookup yields CDR1 SGHAT and CDR2 FQNNGV. This CDR3 has 11 amino acids. V lost 5 bases and J lost 10, with 9 bases in between. This chain's CDR3 is CASSPQREQFF. CDR3 coding DNA: TGTGCCAGCAGCCCCCAGCGGGAGCAGTTCTTC.

This chain uses TRBV5-1 with TRBJ2-5; 10 bases map to TRBD1. The length of the CDR3 is 15 residues. Per germline, CDR1 SGHRS and CDR2 YFSETQ. V gave up 4 bases and J gave up 4 bases; unmatched junction bases: 7. CDR3 loop: CASSDRDRGRETQYF. DNA of the CDR3: TGCGCCAGCAGCGATCGGGACAGGGGACGAGAGACCCAGTACTTC.

This sequence joins TRBV6-1 and TRBJ1-5; D is undetermined. CDR3 length: 12 amino acids. V lost 2 bases to trimming and J lost 9 bases, with 8 bases between them. Germline CDR1 and CDR2: MNHNS and SASEGT. The CDR3: CASSESGRPQHF. CDR3 bases: TGTGCCAGCAGTGAATCTGGGAGGCCCCAGCATTTT.

This clone has just a few counts. This chain connects TRBV18 to TRBJ1-2, with D perhaps TRBD1 (6 bases). The CDR3 length is 14 residues. Germline-derived CDR1 and CDR2 are KGHSH and LQKENI. V lost 2 bases, J lost 6 bases, and 13 bases lay in between. The CDR3 protein is CASSPFQGQNGYTF. CDR3 nucleotides: TGTGCCAGCTCACCATTCCAGGGGCAGAATGGCTACACCTTC.

The chain employs TRBV29-1 and TRBJ2-1, with D perhaps matching TRBD1 (6 bases). The V end was cut by 7 bases, the J end by 5 bases, with 18 bases between. This CDR3 has 14 amino acids. Germline lookup yields CDR1 SQVTM and CDR2 ANQGSEA. The CDR3 reads CSARGRYGNNEQFF. The CDR3 nucleotides are TGCAGCGCCAGGGGCAGGTACGGTAACAATGAGCAGTTCTTC.

In this sample, this clone turned up a few times. The chain uses TRBV7-9 and TRBJ2-1; D is possibly TRBD1 (6 bases). The CDR3 is 18 amino acids. CDR1 and CDR2 from the germline V gene are SEHNR and FQNEAQ (reference sequence). V was cut by 5 bases and J by 0 bases, with 20 bases left in between. The CDR3: CASSPRGLAESSYNEQFF. The CDR3 DNA reads TGTGCCAGCAGCCCCAGGGGTTTGGCGGAAAGCTCCTACAATGAGCAGTTCTTC.

This clone has more than one count but fewer than ten. The chain combines TRBV19 with TRBJ1-4; a possible D gene is TRBD1 (5 bases). Germline-derived CDR1 and CDR2 are LNHDA and SQIVND (reference sequence). This CDR3 has 15 amino acids. V was clipped by 6 bases and J by 8 bases, with 19 bases between them. This CDR3 is CASSLRRAEGEKLFF. Here the CDR3 DNA reads TGTGCCAGTAGCCTGAGGAGGGCGGAGGGGGAAAAACTGTTTTTT.

This clone was counted a few times. The rearrangement joins TRBV10-3 to TRBJ2-7; a possible D gene is TRBD2 (7 bases). The CDR3 totals 14 residues. V lost 0 bases to trimming and J lost 7 bases, with 13 bases between them. Germline loops: CDR1 ENHRY, CDR2 SYGVKD. The CDR3, as DNA: TGTGCCATCAGTGAGTCGACGGGGAGGGGGGAGCAGTACTTC. It is translated as CAISESTGRGEQYF.

This clone came up a few times. This CDR3 reads CASSTLDRLTYGYTF. For the CDR3, the DNA is TGTGCCAGCAGCACCTTGGACAGGCTAACCTATGGCTACACCTTC. The J gene is TRBJ1-2, the V gene TRBV9; 7 nucleotides line up with TRBD1. CDR1 is SGDLS and CDR2 is YYNGEE in the germline V gene. After removal of 4 bases from V and 4 bases from J, the junction contained 10 bases not matched to a gene. The CDR3 consists of 15 residues. Together with reference TRBV9 and TRBJ1-2, the CDR3 gives the full variable domain: DSGVTQTPKHLITATGQRVTLRCSPRSGDLSVYWYQQSLDQGLQFLIQYYNGEERAKGNILERFSAQQFPDLHSELNLSSLELGDSALYFCASSTLDRLTYGYTFGSGTRLTVV.

V usage is TRBV5-5 and J usage is TRBJ2-3, with a possible D match to TRBD1 (6 bases). In germline, CDR1 is SGHKS, CDR2 YYEKEE (reference sequence). The CDR3 is 15 residues long. Trimming removed 0 bases from V and 5 bases from J, with 13 bases in between. The DNA for the CDR3 is TGTGCCAGCAGCTTGGTGGGGGCTGAGAGAGATACGCAGTATTTT. Encoded protein: CASSLVGAERDTQYF.

V is TRBV7-9 and J is TRBJ2-2; 12 bases align to TRBD2. This CDR3 has 17 residues. Unmatched junction bases numbered 6, after V lost 3 bases and J lost 4 bases. Per the germline V gene, CDR1 is SEHNR and CDR2 is FQNEAQ (reference sequence). DNA of the CDR3: TGTGCCAGCAGCTTGATGACTAGCGGGAGAAGCACCGGGGAGCTGTTTTTT. Amino acid sequence: CASSLMTSGRSTGELFF.

The CDR3 loop reads CASSPPGQGNTGELFF. The DNA of the CDR3 is TGTGCCAGCAGCCCGCCGGGACAGGGAAACACCGGGGAGCTGTTTTTT. V is TRBV7-2 and J is TRBJ2-2; 9 bases line up with TRBD1. Germline lookup yields CDR1 SGHTA and CDR2 FQGNSA. With V trimmed by 5 bases and J by 2 bases, 6 bases remained unmatched. This CDR3 spans 16 amino acids.

This clone was counted a few times. The CDR3 loop reads CSVYDRGSNTGELFF. The CDR3, as DNA: TGCAGCGTCTACGACAGGGGCTCGAACACCGGGGAGCTGTTTTTT. This chain joins TRBV29-1 and TRBJ2-2; 8 bases are shared with TRBD1. The CDR3 sequence is 15 residues long. Trimming removed 6 bases from V and 0 bases from J; junction bases left unmatched: 6. Germline-derived CDR1 and CDR2 are SQVTM and ANQGSEA.

Comment on this clone: Other DNA sequences from this sample encode an identical CDR3 as well. The chain carries TRBV5-1 and TRBJ2-6, with D unclear. This CDR3 is built from 15 residues. Per germline, CDR1 SGHRS and CDR2 YFSETQ. The V end was cut by 0 bases, the J end by 2 bases, with 6 bases between. CDR3 bases: TGCGCCAGCAGCTTGGAAGAGCCTGGGGCCAACGTCCTGACTTTC. Translating gives CASSLEEPGANVLTF.

This clone was recorded a few times. The rearrangement uses TRBV27 and TRBJ2-7; possibly TRBD2 for D (6 bases). CDR1 and CDR2 (germline): MNHEY, SMNVEV (reference sequence). Trimming stripped 5 bases from V and 0 bases from J, with 23 bases between. The CDR3 contains 18 residues. In nucleotides, the CDR3 is TGTGCCAGCAGTGAGATAGGGATAATGGGACTTCCCTCCTACGAGCAGTACTTC. Translating gives CASSEIGIMGLPSYEQYF.

A remark on this clone: A junction boundary mismatches the germline segment, possibly from a read error. J is TRBJ1-1 and V is TRBV5-5, with TRBD1 as a possible D gene (6 bases). Germline V gene sequence: CDR1 SGHKS, CDR2 YYEKEE (reference sequence). The CDR3 extends over 12 amino acids. Written as DNA, the CDR3 is TGTGCCAGCAGCTTCGGGGACACTGAAGTTTTCTTT. This codes for CASSFGDTEVFF.